This is a list of T cell receptor beta chains from one sample in a study of cytomegalovirus exposure and HLA in healthy donors. TCRdb keeps only in-frame clones here, not all; method: immunoSEQ multiplex PCR. This sample contains approximately 110,000 clones. Specimen: PBMCs. The receptors originated from a man aged 35-49 years in good health and CMV-seronegative. Both conserved end residues are part of each CDR3. Each record gives: D gene, J gene, V gene, CDR3 DNA, CDR3 protein. D genes are given only for firm matches.

D gene: -
J gene: TRBJ2-7
V gene: TRBV11-2
CDR3 DNA: TGTGCCAGCATGGGGCTGCACGAGCAGTACTTC
CDR3 protein: CASMGLHEQYF

D gene: TRBD2
J gene: TRBJ2-4
V gene: TRBV6-5
CDR3 DNA: TGTGCCAGCAGTTCTTTGACTAGCGGGAGGTTGGACATTCAGTACTTC
CDR3 protein: CASSSLTSGRLDIQYF

D gene: TRBD1
J gene: TRBJ2-7
V gene: TRBV10-3
CDR3 DNA: TGTGCCATCAGTGAGTCTCACCCCTTTTTGACAGGGACCTACGAGCAGTACTTC
CDR3 protein: CAISESHPFLTGTYEQYF

D gene: -
J gene: TRBJ2-3
V gene: TRBV7-6
CDR3 DNA: TGTGCCAGCAGCTTAGGTTCGTCGGGTGCGATCGCAGATACGCAGTATTTT
CDR3 protein: CASSLGSSGAIADTQYF

D gene: -
J gene: TRBJ2-6
V gene: TRBV19
CDR3 DNA: TGTGCCAGTAGTATAGACTCCTCTGGGGCCAACGTCCTGACTTTC
CDR3 protein: CASSIDSSGANVLTF

D gene: -
J gene: TRBJ1-2
V gene: TRBV9
CDR3 DNA: TGTGCCAGCAGCGGGCCCTATGGCTACACCTTC
CDR3 protein: CASSGPYGYTF

D gene: TRBD2
J gene: TRBJ2-1
V gene: TRBV5-4
CDR3 DNA: TGTGCCAGCAGCTTGGATAGCGGGACTGAGCAGTTCTTC
CDR3 protein: CASSLDSGTEQFF

D gene: -
J gene: TRBJ1-4
V gene: TRBV5-1
CDR3 DNA: TGCGCCAGCAGCTTACAATCAACTAATGAAAAACTGTTTTTT
CDR3 protein: CASSLQSTNEKLFF

D gene: -
J gene: TRBJ2-7
V gene: TRBV6-1
CDR3 DNA: TGTGCCAGTCTACAGGGCTACGAGCAGTACTTC
CDR3 protein: CASLQGYEQYF

D gene: -
J gene: TRBJ2-1
V gene: TRBV11-3
CDR3 DNA: TGTGCCAGCAGTCTACGGCGGACTTTAAAATACAATGAGCAGTTCTTC
CDR3 protein: CASSLRRTLKYNEQFF

D gene: -
J gene: TRBJ1-5
V gene: TRBV29-1
CDR3 DNA: TGCAGCGCTCGCCGGGGACTTAATCAGCCCCAGCATTTT
CDR3 protein: CSARRGLNQPQHF